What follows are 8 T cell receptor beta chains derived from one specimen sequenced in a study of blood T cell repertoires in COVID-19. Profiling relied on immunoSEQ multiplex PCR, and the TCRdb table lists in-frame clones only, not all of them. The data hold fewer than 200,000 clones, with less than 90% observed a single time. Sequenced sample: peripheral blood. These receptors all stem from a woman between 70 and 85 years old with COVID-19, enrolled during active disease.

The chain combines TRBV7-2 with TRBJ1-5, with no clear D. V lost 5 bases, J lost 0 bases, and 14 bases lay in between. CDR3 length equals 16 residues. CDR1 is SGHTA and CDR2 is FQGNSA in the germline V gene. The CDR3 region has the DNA TGTGCCAGCAGCCCCAGAGGGATTTATAGCAATCAGCCCCAGCATTTT. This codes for CASSPRGIYSNQPQHF. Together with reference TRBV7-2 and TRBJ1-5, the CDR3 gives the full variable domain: GAGVSQSPSNKVTEKGKDVELRCDPISGHTALYWYRQSLGQGLEFLIYFQGNSAPDKSGLPSDRFSAERTGGSVSTLTIQRTQQEDSAVYLCASSPRGIYSNQPQHFGDGTRLSIL.

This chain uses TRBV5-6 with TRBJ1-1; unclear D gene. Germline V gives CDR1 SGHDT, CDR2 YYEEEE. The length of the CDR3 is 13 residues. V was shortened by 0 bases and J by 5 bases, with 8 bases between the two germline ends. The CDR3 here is CASSLGRQTEAFF. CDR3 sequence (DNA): TGTGCCAGCAGCTTGGGGCGGCAGACTGAAGCTTTCTTT.

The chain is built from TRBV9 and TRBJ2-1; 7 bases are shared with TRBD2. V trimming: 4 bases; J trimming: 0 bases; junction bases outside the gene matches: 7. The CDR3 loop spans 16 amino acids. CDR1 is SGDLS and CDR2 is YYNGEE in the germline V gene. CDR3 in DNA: TGTGCCAGCAGCTCAAGTAGCGGGCTCTCCTACAATGAGCAGTTCTTC. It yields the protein CASSSSSGLSYNEQFF. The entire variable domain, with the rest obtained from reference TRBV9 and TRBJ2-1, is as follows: DSGVTQTPKHLITATGQRVTLRCSPRSGDLSVYWYQQSLDQGLQFLIQYYNGEERAKGNILERFSAQQFPDLHSELNLSSLELGDSALYFCASSSSSGLSYNEQFFGPGTRLTVL.

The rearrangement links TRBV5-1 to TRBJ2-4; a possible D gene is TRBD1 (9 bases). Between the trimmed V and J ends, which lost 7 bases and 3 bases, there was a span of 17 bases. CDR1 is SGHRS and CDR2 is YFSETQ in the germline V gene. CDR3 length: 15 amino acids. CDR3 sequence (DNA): TGCGCCAGCCCCGGGGGGGACAGGGACAAAAACATTCAGTACTTC. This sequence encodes CASPGGDRDKNIQYF.

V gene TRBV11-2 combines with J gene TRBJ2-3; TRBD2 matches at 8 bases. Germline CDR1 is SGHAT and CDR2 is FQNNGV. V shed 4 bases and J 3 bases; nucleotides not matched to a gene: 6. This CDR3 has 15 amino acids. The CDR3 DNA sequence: TGTGCCAGCAGCTCAAGCGGGAGTAGTACAGATACGCAGTATTTT. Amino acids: CASSSSGSSTDTQYF.

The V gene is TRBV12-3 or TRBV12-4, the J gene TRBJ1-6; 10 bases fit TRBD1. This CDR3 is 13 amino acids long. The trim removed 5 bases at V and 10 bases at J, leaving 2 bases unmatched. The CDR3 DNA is TGTGCCAGCAGTGGGACAGGGGACTCACCCCTCCACTTT. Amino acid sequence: CASSGTGDSPLHF.

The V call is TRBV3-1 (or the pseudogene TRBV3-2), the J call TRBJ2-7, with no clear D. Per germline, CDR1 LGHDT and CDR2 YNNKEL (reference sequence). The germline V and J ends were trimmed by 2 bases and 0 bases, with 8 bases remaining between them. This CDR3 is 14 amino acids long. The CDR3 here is CASSQISSSYEQYF. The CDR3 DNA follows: TGTGCCAGCAGCCAAATTAGTAGCTCCTACGAGCAGTACTTC.

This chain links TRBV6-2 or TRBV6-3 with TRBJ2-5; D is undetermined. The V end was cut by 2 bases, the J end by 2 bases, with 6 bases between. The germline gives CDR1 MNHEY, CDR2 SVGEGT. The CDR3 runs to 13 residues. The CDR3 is CASSYPNQETQYF. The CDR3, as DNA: TGTGCCAGCAGTTACCCTAATCAAGAGACCCAGTACTTC.